This T cell receptor (beta chain) originates from a study of blood T cell repertoires in COVID-19 (dated by TCRdb to about 2020). About the study as a whole: Samples from collaborators originated in the United States, Italy and Spain and spanned both the acute and convalescent phases of COVID-19. The material from the prospective study consisted of cDNA or gDNA derived from T cells, B-cell-depleted T cells, or PBMCs. The repertoires were released in a freely available public database meant as a resource for research on the immune response to SARS-CoV-2. Subjects who had been exposed to COVID-19, were actively infected with it, or had recovered from it provided the deeply sampled blood TCRbeta repertoires that made up the dataset. Samples came from the ongoing ImmuneRACE study (first 160 participants) plus 1,254 subjects from 6 global collaborators. HLA class I and class II types, where available, came from metadata supplied by the sample provider rather than from assay-based typing. The sample metadata nearly always contained a de-identified subject ID, COVID-19 status, age in years and sex. Results and caveats for the whole study, not just this receptor: The quantity of clinical and demographic metadata differed by source and by participant and was supplied without curation.

TCRbeta CDR3 regions were amplified from genomic DNA using the immunoSEQ Assay, a bias-controlled multiplex PCR. The original pipeline was this. Nucleated cell counts per sample were estimated from amplification of reference gene primers within the assay. To quantify the absolute abundance of each unique TCRbeta CDR3 rearrangement, sequence reads were collapsed and filtered. For each sample, productive Simpson clonality was calculated as the square root of Simpson's diversity index across productive rearrangements. Here the immuneACCESS table is served through TCRdb, limited to in-frame sequences with V and J called. Missing clones are a known gap in these copies; in checked studies unresolved V genes cover under half, and the rest lacks a known reason. V and J calls plus clone size are reproduced from that table; the DNA served to infer D and trimming. Here the sample has some 230,000 clones; approximately 80% occur a single time. Roughly 1.3% of the sample is held by the ten biggest clonotypes.

Participants in the prospective study were aged roughly 18 to 89 years, lived in under 30 United States geographic areas, and enrolled through a virtual design. In the prospective study, cohorts were assigned on the basis of participant-reported clinical history obtained from a screening survey and a study questionnaire. In the prospective study, mobile phlebotomists collected whole blood, serum and a nasopharyngeal or oropharyngeal swab from each participant. Additional blood draws and questionnaires over a 2-month period could optionally be provided by prospective study participants. Prospective study blood samples were shipped either frozen or at room temperature before DNA extraction. With respect to this clone: Its recognized antigen is unknown. No base qualities exist here, and no much larger clone lies one base off it.

This receptor was taken from a woman between 40 and 50 years old with acute COVID-19. Sequences were obtained from PBMCs or T cells enriched from blood (not recorded which).

The CDR3 has the sequence CASSPGDLAGRDTQYF. DNA sequence: TGTGCCAGCAGCCCCGGCGATTTAGCGGGCCGGGATACGCAGTATTTT. The chain couples TRBV11-3 to TRBJ2-3, and 7 junction bases match TRBD2. Including cysteine and phenylalanine, the CDR3 has 16 amino acids. Only CDR3 DNA is held: 48 bases, read in frame from base 1. The CDR1 and CDR2 encoded by the germline V gene are SGHNT and YENEEA. The junction shows trimming of 5 bases on V and 6 bases on J, and the gene matches do not reach 14 bases of it.